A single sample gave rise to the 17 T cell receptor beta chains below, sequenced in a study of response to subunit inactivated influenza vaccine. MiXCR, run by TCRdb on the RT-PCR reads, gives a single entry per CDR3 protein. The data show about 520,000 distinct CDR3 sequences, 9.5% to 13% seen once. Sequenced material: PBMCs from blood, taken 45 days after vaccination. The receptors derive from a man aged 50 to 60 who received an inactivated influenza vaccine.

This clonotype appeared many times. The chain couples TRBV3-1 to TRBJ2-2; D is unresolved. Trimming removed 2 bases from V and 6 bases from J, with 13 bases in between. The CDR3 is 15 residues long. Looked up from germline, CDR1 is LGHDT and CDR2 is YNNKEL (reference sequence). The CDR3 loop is CASSQSGVSAGELFF. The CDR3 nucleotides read TGTGCCAGCAGCCAATCCGGAGTTTCGGCCGGGGAGCTGTTTTTT.

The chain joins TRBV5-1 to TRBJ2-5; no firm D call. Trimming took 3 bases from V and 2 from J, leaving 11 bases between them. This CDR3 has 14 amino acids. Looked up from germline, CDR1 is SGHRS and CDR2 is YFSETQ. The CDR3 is CASSSSSKQETQYF. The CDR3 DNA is TGCGCCAGCAGCTCGTCCAGTAAACAAGAGACCCAGTACTTC.

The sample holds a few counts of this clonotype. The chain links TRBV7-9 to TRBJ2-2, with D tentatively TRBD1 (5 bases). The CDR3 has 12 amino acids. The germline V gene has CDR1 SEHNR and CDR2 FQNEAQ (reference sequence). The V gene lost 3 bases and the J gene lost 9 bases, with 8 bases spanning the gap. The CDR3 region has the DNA TGTGCCAGCAGCTTTCAGGGCCGGGAGCTGTTTTTT. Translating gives CASSFQGRELFF.

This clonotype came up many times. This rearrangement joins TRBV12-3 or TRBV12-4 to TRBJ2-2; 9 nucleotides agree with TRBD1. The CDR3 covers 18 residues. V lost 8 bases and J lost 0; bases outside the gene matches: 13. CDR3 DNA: TGTGCCAGCGCGCTCATCTACGGGACAGGGACGAACACCGGGGAGCTGTTTTTT. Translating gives CASALIYGTGTNTGELFF.

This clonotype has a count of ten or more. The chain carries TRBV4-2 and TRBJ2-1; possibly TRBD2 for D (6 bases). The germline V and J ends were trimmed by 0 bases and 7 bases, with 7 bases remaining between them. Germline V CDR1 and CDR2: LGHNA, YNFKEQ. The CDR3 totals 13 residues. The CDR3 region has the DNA TGTGCCAGCAGCCAAGAACGGGAGAATGAGCAGTTCTTC. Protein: CASSQERENEQFF.

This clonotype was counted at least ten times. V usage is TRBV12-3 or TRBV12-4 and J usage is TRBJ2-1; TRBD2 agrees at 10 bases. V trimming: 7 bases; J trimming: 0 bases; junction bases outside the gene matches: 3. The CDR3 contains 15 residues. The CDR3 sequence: CASTSSGSSYNEQFF. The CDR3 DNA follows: TGTGCCAGCACTTCTAGCGGGAGCTCCTACAATGAGCAGTTCTTC.

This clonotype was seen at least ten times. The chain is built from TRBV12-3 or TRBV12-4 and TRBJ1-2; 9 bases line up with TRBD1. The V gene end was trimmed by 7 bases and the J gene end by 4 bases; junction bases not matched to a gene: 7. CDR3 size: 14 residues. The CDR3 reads CASITGGLPYGYTF. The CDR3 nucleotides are TGTGCCAGCATTACAGGGGGCTTACCCTATGGCTACACCTTC.

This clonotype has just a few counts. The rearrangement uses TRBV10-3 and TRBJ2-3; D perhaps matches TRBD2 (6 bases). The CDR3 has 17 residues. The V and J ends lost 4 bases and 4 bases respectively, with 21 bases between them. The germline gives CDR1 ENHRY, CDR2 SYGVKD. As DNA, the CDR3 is TGTGCCATCAGTGGCCAACTTAGCGGTACGGGCGCAGATACGCAGTATTTT. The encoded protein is CAISGQLSGTGADTQYF.

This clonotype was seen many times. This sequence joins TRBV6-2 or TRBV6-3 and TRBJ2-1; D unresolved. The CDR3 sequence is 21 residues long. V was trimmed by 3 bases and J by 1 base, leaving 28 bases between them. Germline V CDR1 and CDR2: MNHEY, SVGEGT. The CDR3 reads CASSYDLGSVLSPPSYNEQFF. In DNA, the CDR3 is TGTGCCAGCAGTTATGATCTTGGGTCCGTTTTATCTCCTCCGTCCTACAATGAGCAGTTCTTC.

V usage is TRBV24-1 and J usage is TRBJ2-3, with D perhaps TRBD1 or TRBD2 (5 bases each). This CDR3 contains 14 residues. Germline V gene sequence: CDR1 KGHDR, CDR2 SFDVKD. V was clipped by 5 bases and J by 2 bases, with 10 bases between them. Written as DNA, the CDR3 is TGTGCCACCAGTGGGGGGATCAACACAGATACGCAGTATTTT. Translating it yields CATSGGINTDTQYF.

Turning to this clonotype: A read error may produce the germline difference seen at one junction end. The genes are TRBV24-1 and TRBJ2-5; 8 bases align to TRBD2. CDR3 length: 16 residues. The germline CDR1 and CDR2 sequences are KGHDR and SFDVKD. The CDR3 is CATSGGVAGGAEAQYF. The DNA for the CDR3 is TGTGCCACCAGTGGGGGCGTTGCGGGAGGAGCAGAGGCCCAGTACTTC.

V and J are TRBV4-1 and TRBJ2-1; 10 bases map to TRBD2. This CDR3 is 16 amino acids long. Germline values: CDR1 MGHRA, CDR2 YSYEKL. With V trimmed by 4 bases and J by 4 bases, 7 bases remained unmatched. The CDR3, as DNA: TGCGCCAGCAGCCGCTCAGGACTAGCGGCTTACAATGAGCAGTTCTTC. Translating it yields CASSRSGLAAYNEQFF.

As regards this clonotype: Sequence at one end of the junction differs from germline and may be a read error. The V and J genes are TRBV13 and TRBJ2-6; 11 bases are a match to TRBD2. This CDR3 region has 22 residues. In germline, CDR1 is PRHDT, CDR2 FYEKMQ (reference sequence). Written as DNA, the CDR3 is TGTGCCAGCAGCCAAAATCCCCCCCTAGCGGGGGGCCTAAACTCTGGGGCCAACGTCCAGACTTTC. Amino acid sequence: CASSQNPPLAGGLNSGANVQTF.

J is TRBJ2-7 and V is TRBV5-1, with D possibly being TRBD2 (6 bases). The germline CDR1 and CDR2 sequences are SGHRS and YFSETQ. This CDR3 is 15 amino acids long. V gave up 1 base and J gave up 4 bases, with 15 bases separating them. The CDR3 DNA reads TGCGCCAGCAGCTTGATTTCGGGAGCCCCTTACGAGCAGTACTTC. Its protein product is CASSLISGAPYEQYF.

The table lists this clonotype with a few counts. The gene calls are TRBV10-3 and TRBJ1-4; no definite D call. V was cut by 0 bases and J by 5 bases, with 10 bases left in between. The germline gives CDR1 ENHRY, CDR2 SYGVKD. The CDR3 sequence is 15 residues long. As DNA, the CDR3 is TGTGCCATCAGTGAGTCCAACGGCCGAAATGAAAAACTGTTTTTT. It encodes CAISESNGRNEKLFF.

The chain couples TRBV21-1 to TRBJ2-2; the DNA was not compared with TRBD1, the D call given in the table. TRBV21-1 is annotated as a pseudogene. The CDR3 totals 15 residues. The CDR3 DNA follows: TGTGCCAGCAGACCTACAGGGAGGCGCACCGGGGAGCTGTTTTTT. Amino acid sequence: CASRPTGRRTGELFF.

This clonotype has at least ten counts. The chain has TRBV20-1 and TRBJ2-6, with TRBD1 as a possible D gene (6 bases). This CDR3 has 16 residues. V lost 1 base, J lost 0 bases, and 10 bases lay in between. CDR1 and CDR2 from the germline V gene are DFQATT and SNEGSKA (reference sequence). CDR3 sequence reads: CSARVQGISGANVLTF. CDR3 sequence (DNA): TGCAGTGCTAGAGTCCAGGGGATCTCTGGGGCCAACGTCCTGACTTTC.